The rows below give T cell receptor beta chains drawn from one sample of a study of blood T cell repertoires in COVID-19. Profiled with immunoSEQ multiplex PCR; TCRdb holds only in-frame clones, not every one. Among approximately 400,000 clones listed, about nine tenths were seen once. Sequenced input: PBMCs or T cells enriched from blood (not recorded which). All receptors come from a woman in her forties who had been exposed to COVID-19. Both conserved end residues are part of each CDR3. A D gene is named only where the DNA matches it firmly. The size field is filled for only some rows; it gives once, few, many or a size class.

>-|-|TRBJ2-3|TRBV19|14
CASSARRYTDTQYF
TGTGCCAGTAGCGCGAGGCGGTACACAGATACGCAGTATTTT
>TRBD2|-|TRBJ2-7|TRBV6-1|16
CASSESWGTSLGEQYF
TGTGCCAGCAGTGAGAGTTGGGGGACTAGCTTAGGCGAGCAGTACTTC
>-|-|TRBJ2-2|TRBV30|13
CAWSVRGTGELFF
TGTGCCTGGAGTGTAAGGGGCACCGGGGAGCTGTTTTTT
>TRBD1|-|TRBJ1-5|TRBV27|12
CASRRGNQPQHF
TGTGCCAGTCGCAGGGGGAATCAGCCCCAGCATTTT
>TRBD2|-|TRBJ2-1|TRBV9|16
CASSVIPSGGSNEQFF
TGTGCCAGCAGCGTAATTCCTAGCGGGGGGTCTAATGAGCAGTTCTTC
>-|-|TRBJ1-4|TRBV3-1/TRBV3-2|17
CASSQVRSREHNEKLFF
TGTGCCAGCAGCCAAGTGAGGAGCAGGGAACATAATGAAAAACTGTTTTTT
>-|few|TRBJ1-6|TRBV11-1|15
CASSLSYADSSPLHF
TGTGCCAGCAGCTTATCATACGCAGACTCCTCACCCCTCCACTTT
>-|-|TRBJ2-4|TRBV19|16
CASSISGSGSKNIQYF
TGTGCCAGTAGTATATCGGGGAGCGGATCCAAAAACATTCAGTACTTC
>-|-|TRBJ1-5|TRBV7-6|13
CASSLATNQPQHF
TGTGCCAGCAGCTTAGCTACTAATCAGCCCCAGCATTTT
>TRBD1|once|TRBJ1-1|TRBV25-1|14
CASSTGQGGIEAFF
TGTGCCAGCAGTACTGGACAGGGAGGGATTGAAGCTTTCTTT
>TRBD1|-|TRBJ1-3|TRBV18|17
CASSPPGQGSSGNTIYF
TGTGCCAGCTCACCACCGGGACAGGGTTCATCTGGAAACACCATATATTTT
>-|-|TRBJ2-2|TRBV14|16
CASSQELDFDNGELFF
TGTGCCAGCAGCCAAGAATTAGATTTCGACAACGGGGAGCTGTTTTTT
>TRBD1|few|TRBJ1-2|TRBV24-1|20
CATRLDRLGQLLASVYGYTF
TGTGCCACCAGATTAGATCGACTGGGACAGCTGTTGGCCTCCGTCTATGGCTACACCTTC
>TRBD2|-|TRBJ2-2|TRBV7-9|16
CASSRKGGSDTGELFF
TGTGCCAGCAGCCGGAAGGGCGGGAGCGACACCGGGGAGCTGTTTTTT
>-|-|TRBJ2-1|TRBV2|12
CASSAQGNEQFF
TGTGCCAGCAGCGCCCAGGGGAATGAGCAGTTCTTC
>TRBD1|-|TRBJ1-2|TRBV19|16
CASSSSRTGFNYGYTF
TGTGCCAGTAGTAGCTCTCGGACAGGCTTCAACTATGGCTACACCTTC
>TRBD1|-|TRBJ1-6|TRBV30|17
CAWSADRGGRMNSPLHF
TGTGCCTGGAGCGCAGACAGGGGGGGACGGATGAATTCACCCCTCCACTTT
>-|-|TRBJ1-3|TRBV5-1|16
CASSVGGAASGNTIYF
TGCGCCAGCAGCGTCGGTGGGGCAGCCTCTGGAAACACCATATATTTT
>-|-|TRBJ2-1|TRBV13|15
CASSLPSGVDNEQFF
TGTGCCAGCAGCTTACCTTCGGGGGTCGACAATGAGCAGTTCTTC
>TRBD1|-|TRBJ2-2|TRBV7-2|15
CASSFGDRYTGELFF
TGTGCCAGCAGCTTTGGGGACAGATACACCGGGGAGCTGTTTTTT
>TRBD2|once|TRBJ2-3|TRBV7-3|15
CASSRLAGGRDTQYF
TGTGCCAGCAGCAGACTAGCGGGGGGGCGAGATACGCAGTATTTT
>-|-|TRBJ2-3|TRBV7-3|13
CASSLTNTDTQYF
TGTGCCAGCAGCTTAACTAACACAGATACGCAGTATTTT